Included here is one T cell receptor (beta chain) sequence, with context. This clonotype has more than one count but fewer than ten. It lacks a known antigen. The input lacks base qualities; no much larger clone sits a single base away. There are 13 amino acids in the CDR3, from cysteine to phenylalanine inclusive. Only the CDR3 portion is preserved as DNA: 39 bases, with reading frame beginning at the first base. Relative to germline, V is missing 6 bases and J is missing 5 bases, with 4 bases of the junction outside any gene match. CDR1 and CDR2, looked up from the germline V gene (reference sequence), are MNHNY and SVGAGI. These data come from a study of blood T cells in healthy people across ages (dated by TCRdb to about 2015). Regarding the research as a whole: In model experiments, roughly one uniquely barcoded TCR beta cDNA molecule per two T cells was captured by template switching. Two additional independent replicas of 1 million unique cDNA reads from the same blood draw were analyzed for two donors (one aged 18 to 30 and one aged 80 or older). Donors were grouped into four age groups: young (average roughly 15 years), middle-aged (less than 40), aged (around 60) and long-lived (approximately 78). Age-related changes in TCR beta repertoire diversity were measured in the study by deep sequencing normalized with unique cDNA molecular identifiers. To avoid experimental bias, donors of different ages were randomly spread across the sequencing lanes. Overall study results and their limits: Conclusive comparison of naive and antigen-experienced compartments was prevented by the profiling of bulk unsorted PBMCs. Observed TCR beta diversity per million T cells fell roughly linearly with age, and a significant reduction was already apparent by age approximately 40. Because donor CMV infection status was unknown, age-related changes in expanded clonotypes were potentially confounded. There was a strong correlation between observed TCR beta diversity and the percentage of naive T cells measured by flow cytometry. Estimates of total diversity from one million sequenced T cells were regarded as lower bounds and underestimates. Compared with the aged group, the long-lived group had more naive CD4+ T cells, fewer expanded clones and increased TCR diversity, suggesting age selection.

Donors were around 37 systemically healthy Caucasian individuals from Russia aged roughly 6 to 100 years. About 10 milliliters of peripheral blood were collected from each donor into EDTA-treated Vacutainer tubes. Ficoll-Paque density-gradient centrifugation was used to isolate PBMCs, with at least 6.5 million obtained per sample. Total RNA, at least 6 micrograms per sample, was extracted from PBMCs with Trizol reagent. Naive CD45RAhigh/CD27high T cell percentages were measured by flow cytometry on a PBMC aliquot from every donor. To prepare the library, 5' RACE was applied. Sequencing took place on an Illumina HiSeq 2500. A second roughly 6 to 11 cycle PCR used a sample-barcoded 5' primer and a J-beta primer mix. A unique molecular identifier was introduced onto each TCR beta cDNA molecule by a template-switch 5' adaptor carrying 12 random nucleotides. Each sample yielded at least 2.5 million CDR3-containing paired-end reads. All of the RNA was converted into first-strand cDNA using the Mint cDNA synthesis kit, with a TRBC-specific oligonucleotide serving as the primer. All cDNA was treated with uracil-DNA glycosylase and then went through a first 18-cycle PCR with the universal primers M1SS and BC2_uni_R. On the study's bioinformatics: For normalization, 1 million high-quality reads were randomly selected from each sample, with every read carrying a distinct molecular identifier. Reads with shared molecular identifiers were discarded instead of being binned into consensus sequences. MiTCR, with a Q25 quality threshold and the strictest error-elimination algorithm, was used for CDR3 identification, clonotype clustering and error correction. A nonparametric unseen species model with Euler transformation was used to estimate a lower bound on total TCR beta diversity. Through fastp at Q25 and MiXCR, TCRdb rebuilt clones from the public reads, retaining in-frame beta chains. Rows with one shared CDR3 protein collapse into an entry with the most common genes and DNA. Here the V and J calls rest on TCRdb's processing, not on the authors' analysis. The sample data list just under 750,000 distinct CDR3 sequences, and 20% to 25% of these were observed just once. Under 25% of the sample comes from the top ten.

Sequenced material: blood. The chain joins TRBV6-6 to TRBJ1-5; 7 middle bases align to TRBD1. The source of this sequence is a man between 65 and 85 years old in good health. The encoded CDR3 is CASRTGVDQPQHF. DNA sequence: TGTGCCAGCAGAACAGGGGTGGATCAGCCCCAGCATTTT.